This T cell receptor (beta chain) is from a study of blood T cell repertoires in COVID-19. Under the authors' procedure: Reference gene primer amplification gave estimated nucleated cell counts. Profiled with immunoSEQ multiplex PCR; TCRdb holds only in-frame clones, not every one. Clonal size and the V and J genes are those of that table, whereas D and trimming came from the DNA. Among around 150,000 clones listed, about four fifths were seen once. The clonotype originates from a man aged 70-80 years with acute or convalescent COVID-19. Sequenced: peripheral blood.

CDR3 region: CASTWAGDGTQYF. The CDR3 bases are TGTGCCAGCACCTGGGCGGGGGACGGGACCCAGTACTTC. The chain is built from TRBV5-4 and TRBJ2-5, with 7 bases identical to TRBD2. This CDR3 is 13 amino acids long. Germline lookup yields CDR1 SGHNT and CDR2 YYREEE (reference sequence). V was pared by 6 bases and J by 7 bases, with 9 bases of the junction left unmatched.